This TCR beta chain was sequenced in a study of blood T cell repertoires in COVID-19. Libraries were prepared by immunoSEQ multiplex PCR; TCRdb keeps only in-frame clonotypes and omits some of them. Of around 290,000 clones detected, 86% appear once; the ten largest clones hold over 10%. The ends were cut back, 6 bases at V and 5 bases at J, with 16 bases in the middle. CDR3 size: 15 residues. Germline values: CDR1 MGHDK, CDR2 SYGVNS. The chain links TRBV25-1 to TRBJ2-2; D is uncertain. Sequenced material: peripheral blood. The sequence derives from an older woman with COVID-19, enrolled during active disease. The CDR3 nucleotides read TGTGCCAGCAGCCCCAGAGGTTGGTGTACCGGGGAGCTGTTTTTT. It is translated as CASSPRGWCTGELFF.